Listed below are T cell receptor beta chains from one sample, sequenced in a study of control samples from healthy donors and cancer patients. The assay was immunoSEQ multiplex PCR, and TCRdb's table has in-frame clones only and misses some. The data show roughly 80,000 clones, with about 88% seen just once and around 5.4% held by the top ten. The specimen sequenced was blood. The source of these receptors is a woman in her fifties or sixties in good health. The CDR3 runs from the conserved cysteine through the conserved F or W. Each record gives: J gene, D gene, V gene, clone size, CDR3 protein, CDR3 DNA. The D gene is left open where the match is weak. Not every row has a clone size; where given, it reads once, few, many or a size class.

TRBJ1-1 | . | TRBV18 | . | CASSPGVDTEAFF | TGTGCCAGCTCACCGGGCGTTGACACTGAAGCTTTCTTT
TRBJ2-6 | . | TRBV4-1 | . | CASSQDGQLSGANVLTF | TGCGCCAGCAGCCAAGATGGCCAACTCTCTGGGGCCAACGTCCTGACTTTC
TRBJ2-7 | TRBD2 | TRBV25-1 | . | CASRTSGGAYEQYF | TGTGCCAGCAGGACTAGCGGGGGTGCCTACGAGCAGTACTTC
TRBJ2-7 | TRBD2 | TRBV2 | . | CASRVLAGFEQYF | TGTGCCAGCCGGGTCCTAGCGGGGTTCGAGCAGTACTTC
TRBJ1-1 | . | TRBV7-2 | . | CASSLRVGTNTEAFF | TGTGCCAGCAGCTTAAGGGTAGGGACGAACACTGAAGCTTTCTTT
TRBJ2-3 | . | TRBV24-1 | . | CATSEGYSTDTQYF | TGTGCCACCAGTGAGGGGTACTCCACAGATACGCAGTATTTT
TRBJ2-7 | . | TRBV6-5 | . | CATYGEEEGHYEQYF | TGTGCCACCTATGGAGAGGAGGAGGGACACTACGAGCAGTACTTC
TRBJ1-1 | . | TRBV3-1/TRBV3-2 | . | CASSLEGRRTEAFF | TGTGCCAGCAGCTTAGAAGGACGAAGGACTGAAGCTTTCTTT
TRBJ2-1 | TRBD1 | TRBV11-2 | . | CASSLGTGFYNEQFF | TGTGCCAGCAGCTTAGGGACAGGGTTTTACAATGAGCAGTTCTTC
TRBJ1-5 | TRBD1 | TRBV2 | few | CASSRDRGNQPQHF | TGTGCCAGCAGCCGGGACAGGGGCAATCAGCCCCAGCATTTT
TRBJ2-3 | . | TRBV19 | once | CATNDRYTDTQYF | TGTGCCACTAACGACAGGTACACAGATACGCAGTATTTT
TRBJ1-2 | . | TRBV4-1 | . | CASSQDWDPRGRRGYTF | TGCGCCAGCAGCCAAGATTGGGATCCTCGGGGGAGGAGGGGCTACACCTTC
TRBJ2-3 | TRBD1 | TRBV24-1 | . | CATSDTTGTGPDTQYF | TGTGCCACCAGTGATACGACAGGGACGGGGCCAGATACGCAGTATTTT
TRBJ1-2 | TRBD1 | TRBV6-1 | . | CASSEAHAGQGWYGYTF | TGTGCCAGCAGTGAAGCGCACGCGGGACAGGGCTGGTATGGCTACACCTTC
TRBJ2-2 | . | TRBV10-3 | . | CAISEGGPIAGELFF | TGTGCCATCAGTGAGGGGGGGCCTATAGCCGGGGAGCTGTTTTTT
TRBJ1-1 | . | TRBV5-1 | . | CASSLPRSENTEAFF | TGCGCCAGCAGCTTGCCCCGCTCGGAGAACACTGAAGCTTTCTTT
TRBJ2-1 | TRBD1 | TRBV3-1/TRBV3-2 | . | CASSHGQGVFDEQFF | TGTGCCAGCAGCCACGGACAGGGGGTTTTCGATGAGCAGTTCTTC
TRBJ1-6 | . | TRBV12-3/TRBV12-4 | . | CASTLINNSPLHF | TGTGCCAGCACCCTAATCAATAATTCACCCCTCCACTTT
TRBJ1-3 | TRBD1 | TRBV4-1 | . | CASSLRLGTGGNTIYF | TGCGCCAGCAGCTTAAGATTGGGGACAGGGGGCAACACCATATATTTT